Listed below are T cell receptor beta chains from one sample, sequenced in a study of blood T cell repertoires in COVID-19. Assay: immunoSEQ multiplex PCR; the TCRdb copy retains only in-frame clones and omits some. This sample carries roughly 410,000 clones, about 88% of them seen once, and the ten largest clones take under 2%. Source material: peripheral blood. The receptor source for this set is a woman aged 35 to 49 with COVID-19, enrolled during active disease. Both conserved end residues are part of each CDR3. A D gene is named only where the DNA matches it firmly. The listing skips clone size in some rows; elsewhere it reads once, few, many or a size class.

cdr3_nt cdr3_aa j_call clone_size d_call v_call
TGTGCCAGCAGTGAACAGGGAAGGAACTATGGCTACACCTTC CASSEQGRNYGYTF TRBJ1-2 - - TRBV2
TGCGCCAGCAGCGAGCTAGCGGGAGGTACAGATACGCAGTATTTT CASSELAGGTDTQYF TRBJ2-3 - TRBD2 TRBV5-1
TGTGCCACCACGGTTAACCAGGGGGAAAAACTGTTTTTT CATTVNQGEKLFF TRBJ1-4 - - TRBV6-5
TGTGCCAGCAGTTACGGCGGCGAAGCTTTCTTT CASSYGGEAFF TRBJ1-1 few - TRBV12-3/TRBV12-4
TGTGCCAGCAGATTGGACATACTCTCCTATAATTCACCCCTCCACTTT CASRLDILSYNSPLHF TRBJ1-6 few - TRBV28
TGCGCCAGCAGCTTGGTTGGACGGCGGGCAGGGGCGTCTGGGGCCAACGTCCTGACTTTC CASSLVGRRAGASGANVLTF TRBJ2-6 - - TRBV5-1
TGTGCCAGCAGTTTATTGTCAGACTATGGCTACACCTTC CASSLLSDYGYTF TRBJ1-2 once - TRBV28
TGTGCCAGCCGACTAGGGGCGGGCGTTGCCAATGAGCAGTTCTTC CASRLGAGVANEQFF TRBJ2-1 - - TRBV19
TGTGCCAGCATTATGACAGCTAACTATGGCTACACCTTC CASIMTANYGYTF TRBJ1-2 - - TRBV2
TGTGCCAGCAGCGTAGCCCCCTCTTCAGTGGAGACCCAGTACTTC CASSVAPSSVETQYF TRBJ2-5 - - TRBV9
TGTGCCTTTAGTCCCCGGGCAGGGGGCTTTCGGCCCCAGCATTTT CAFSPRAGGFRPQHF TRBJ1-5 - TRBD1 TRBV30
TGCGCCAGCAGTACCATGAGCTCCTACAATGAGCAGTTCTTC CASSTMSSYNEQFF TRBJ2-1 many - TRBV5-1
TGCGCCAGCAGCTACCAGAGGACAGGGAACACCGGGGAGCTGTTTTTT CASSYQRTGNTGELFF TRBJ2-2 - TRBD1 TRBV5-1
TGTGCCAGCAGTGACGGGACAGGTGAAGCTTTCTTT CASSDGTGEAFF TRBJ1-1 few TRBD1 TRBV6-4
TGTGCCAGCAGGAAAAGGCACGGTCGGGACACAGATACGCAGTATTTT CASRKRHGRDTDTQYF TRBJ2-3 once - TRBV7-3
TGCAGCGTTGAAAGGGGCGGCGGTAGCACAGATACGCAGTATTTT CSVERGGGSTDTQYF TRBJ2-3 once - TRBV29-1
TGTGCCAGCAGCTTAGCTGTCTTAGCCCAGTACTTC CASSLAVLAQYF TRBJ2-5 - - TRBV7-8
TGTGCCAACCGAGCGGGTATCGATCAGCCCCAGCATTTT CANRAGIDQPQHF TRBJ1-5 - - TRBV10-3
TGTGCCTGGAAAACAGGGTTCGGCTACACCTTC CAWKTGFGYTF TRBJ1-2 - - TRBV30
TGTGCCACCAGCAGAGTGCAGGGAACAGGAAACACCATATATTTT CATSRVQGTGNTIYF TRBJ1-3 - - TRBV15
TGCGCCAGCAGCTTGGAGAAGCGGAGCTCCTACAATGAGCAGTTCTTC CASSLEKRSSYNEQFF TRBJ2-1 - - TRBV5-1
TGTGCCACCAGCAGGGGACAGGGAACTAACTATGGCTACACCTTC CATSRGQGTNYGYTF TRBJ1-2 - TRBD1 TRBV15
TGCGCCAGCAGCCAAGAAAAGATGCAGGCTTACGAGCAGTACTTC CASSQEKMQAYEQYF TRBJ2-7 - - TRBV4-3
TGCGCCAGCAGCCAAGTGGGACAGGGCCATGGCTACACCTTC CASSQVGQGHGYTF TRBJ1-2 - TRBD1 TRBV4-3
TGTGCCAGCTCACCTCCGGGGAGTTGGTTCGAGTTGGGTGATGGCTACACCTTC CASSPPGSWFELGDGYTF TRBJ1-2 - - TRBV18
TGTGCCAGCAGCAGAGATCCGGGACAGGGGTCCTACGAGCAGTACTTC CASSRDPGQGSYEQYF TRBJ2-7 - TRBD1 TRBV7-8
TGTGCCAGCAGACTGACAGGGTCTCATTCACCCCTCCACTTT CASRLTGSHSPLHF TRBJ1-6 once TRBD1 TRBV28
TGTGCCAGCAGCCTAACCCCGGGACTAGCGCTTTACAATGAGCAGTTCTTC CASSLTPGLALYNEQFF TRBJ2-1 - TRBD2 TRBV11-2
TGTGCCAGCAGCTTTCGGGTGCAGAGCACCGGGGAGCTGTTTTTT CASSFRVQSTGELFF TRBJ2-2 - - TRBV7-2
TGTGCCAGCAGTTCACCCAACAGGGACCCTAATGAAAAACTGTTTTTT CASSSPNRDPNEKLFF TRBJ1-4 - - TRBV27
TGTGCCAGTAGTATAACAGGGGCCGAGGGGTCCCAGCATTTT CASSITGAEGSQHF TRBJ1-5 - TRBD1 TRBV19
TGTGCCAGCAGCTTAGTTTCTGGGGGACTAGCTGCAGATACGCAGTATTTT CASSLVSGGLAADTQYF TRBJ2-3 once TRBD2 TRBV7-2
TGTGCCTGGGGGCCTTCCGGAGCTGAAGCTTTCTTT CAWGPSGAEAFF TRBJ1-1 - - TRBV30
TGTGCCAGCAGCTTAGGGACAGACTATGGCTACACCTTC CASSLGTDYGYTF TRBJ1-2 - - TRBV7-8
TGTGCCAGCAGATTGGCGGGGGGGGGCTATGGCTACACCTTC CASRLAGGGYGYTF TRBJ1-2 - - TRBV28
TGTGCCAGCAGCTTAGGCCCCAGCAGGGAGGCCCAAGAGACCCAGTACTTC CASSLGPSREAQETQYF TRBJ2-5 once - TRBV7-9
TGTGCCAGCACCCCACCCGGGACCTACAATGAGCAGTTCTTC CASTPPGTYNEQFF TRBJ2-1 - - TRBV28
TGTGCCACCCGCGGCGGAACCTACGAGCAGTACTTC CATRGGTYEQYF TRBJ2-7 - - TRBV2
TGTGCCAGTAGTGGCGAGGGGGTGGGCACTGAAGCTTTCTTT CASSGEGVGTEAFF TRBJ1-1 once - TRBV19
TGTGCCAGTAGTATTGGAGGGACAGGGTTATCTGGCTACACCTTC CASSIGGTGLSGYTF TRBJ1-2 - TRBD1 TRBV19
TGTGCCAGCAGCTTAGCCACGCCCCAACTCCTTTATAATTCACCCCTCCACTTT CASSLATPQLLYNSPLHF TRBJ1-6 - - TRBV7-2
TGTGCCAGCAATCCTCCAGCTAGCCTGATTAACACTGAAGCTTTCTTT CASNPPASLINTEAFF TRBJ1-1 - - TRBV28
TGTGCCAGCAGCCCCAACCTGGGGGCAGGAGAGACCCAGTACTTC CASSPNLGAGETQYF TRBJ2-5 - - TRBV7-2
TGTGCCAGCAGCCCAGCGGGAGGCTTTGATGAGCAGTTCTTC CASSPAGGFDEQFF TRBJ2-1 - TRBD2 TRBV3-1/TRBV3-2
TGTGCCAGCGATACAGGGGGCCTGGAAAACACCATATATTTT CASDTGGLENTIYF TRBJ1-3 - TRBD1 TRBV6-4
TGTGCCAGCAGCCCTAGCGGGGCTTCTTATGGCTACACCTTC CASSPSGASYGYTF TRBJ1-2 - - TRBV5-4
TGCGCCAGCAGCATAAAAAGGGGGGGAGAGGTGAGAGATACGCAGTATTTT CASSIKRGGEVRDTQYF TRBJ2-3 - - TRBV5-1
TGTGCCACCAGCCCCTCAGGGTACACTGAAGCTTTCTTT CATSPSGYTEAFF TRBJ1-1 once - TRBV15
TGCGCCAGCAGTCCTTCCCCTTTAGGACAGGGGTATGTAGCTTTCTTT CASSPSPLGQGYVAFF TRBJ1-1 - TRBD1 TRBV5-1
TGTGCCAGCAGTCTGGTCGGCCCCCGAGGGACGGACAGGGGGCTCTCCGGGAGAACTGAAGCTTTCTTT CASSLVGPRGTDRGLSGRTEAFF TRBJ1-1 - - TRBV21-1
TGCGCCAGCAGCTTGACCCTGGGGGCGGGAAACACCATATATTTT CASSLTLGAGNTIYF TRBJ1-3 - - TRBV5-1
TGCAGCGTCCAAAGACAGGTTTCGGGCGAGCAGTACTTC CSVQRQVSGEQYF TRBJ2-7 - - TRBV29-1
TGTGCCAGCAGTTTGGACAGTGTCTCCTATAATTCACCCCTCCACTTT CASSLDSVSYNSPLHF TRBJ1-6 - - TRBV28